This T cell receptor (beta chain) stems from a study of shared clonotypes between healthy human individuals. Only in-frame clones appear in the TCRdb table, and some are missing; sequencing was by immunoSEQ multiplex PCR. The sample includes around 2.5 million clones, 80% to 95% of them seen just once. This clone appeared a single time. After removal of 9 bases from V and 2 bases from J, the junction contained 10 bases not matched to a gene. The CDR3 sequence is 15 residues long. From germline, CDR1 is ENHRY and CDR2 SYGVKD. Material for sequencing was naive CD4+ T cells from PBMCs. Subset specified: CD45RA+ positively selected. The rearrangement uses TRBV10-3 and TRBJ2-7; the match to TRBD1 covers 10 bases. The receptor was derived from a man aged 18 to 29 in good health. Some clones in this sample may be carry-over from other donors' samples. CDR3 loop: CAMSVGTGATYEQYF. In DNA, the CDR3 is TGTGCCATGTCCGTTGGGACAGGGGCGACCTACGAGCAGTACTTC.